The source of this T cell receptor (beta chain) is a study of blood T cells in healthy people across ages. The CDR3 totals 17 residues. V was cut by 2 bases and J by 0 bases, with 14 bases left in between. Germline assignment: CDR1 DFQATT and CDR2 SNEGSKA (reference sequence). It was with a sample-barcoded 5' primer and a J-beta primer mix that a second PCR of about 6 to 12 cycles was run. TCRdb independently ran MiXCR on the 5' RACE reads; one entry per CDR3 protein. The sample yields approximately 2,000,000 distinct CDR3 sequences, around 40% seen once. Aged about 6 to 90, donors were systemically healthy Caucasians from Russia.

Material: blood. This chain uses TRBV20-1 with TRBJ1-6, with unresolved D. The source is a human donor in good health. The CDR3 DNA reads TGCAGTGCTAGATCTCTCTGGGGAGACTCCTATAATTCACCCCTCCACTTT. Its protein is CSARSLWGDSYNSPLHF.